What follows are 25 T cell receptor beta chains derived from one specimen sequenced in a study of blood T cells in healthy people across ages. The second PCR ran roughly 6 to 11 cycles with a sample-barcoded 5' primer and J-beta primers. TCRdb called the 5' RACE reads again in MiXCR, with one record for every CDR3 protein. This repertoire shows 550,000 to 800,000 distinct CDR3 sequences, around 20% found once; its top ten account for roughly 3.6%. Input material: blood. The receptors originated from an older man in good health.

This clonotype was picked up many times. The rearrangement uses TRBV3-1 and TRBJ2-7, with a tentative D call TRBD2 (5 bases). Germline assignment: CDR1 LGHDT and CDR2 YNNKEL (reference sequence). Trimming removed 6 bases from V and 2 bases from J, with 8 bases in between. The CDR3 covers 12 residues. The CDR3 region has the DNA TGTGCCAGCAGTCGGGGTACCTACGAGCAGTACTTC. Its protein product is CASSRGTYEQYF.

The rearrangement joins TRBV6-4 to TRBJ1-1; possible D gene TRBD1, 6 bases. With 11 bases removed from V and 8 bases from J, the gap between germline ends came to 15 bases. Germline assignment: CDR1 MRHNA and CDR2 SNTAGT. The CDR3 runs to 11 residues. In DNA, the CDR3 is TGTGCCGGACGGTGGGGGGCCGAAGCTTTCTTT. Amino acid sequence: CAGRWGAEAFF.

As for this clonotype: One end of the junction fails to match germline, which may point to a read error. The V call is TRBV5-5, the J call TRBJ2-7; TRBD1 or TRBD2 may be the D gene (5 bases each). The CDR3 totals 15 residues. The germline CDR1 and CDR2 sequences are SGHKS and YYEKEE (reference sequence). In nucleotides, the CDR3 is TGTGCCGGCAGCTTGGTGTTGGGGGTAACCTACGAGCAGCACTTC. Translated, it gives CAGSLVLGVTYEQHF.

This clonotype occurred a few times. The chain has TRBV9 and TRBJ2-5; TRBD2 aligns across 11 bases. Germline trimming cut 0 bases from V and 4 bases from J; bases unmatched to any gene: 2. The CDR3 has 15 amino acids. Germline V lookup: CDR1 SGDLS, CDR2 YYNGEE. CDR3 sequence: CASSVGLAGGETQYF. Written as DNA, the CDR3 is TGTGCCAGCAGCGTAGGGCTAGCGGGAGGAGAGACCCAGTACTTC.

The V call is TRBV20-1, the J call TRBJ2-5; TRBD2 matches 14 bases. Judging by the DNA end, TRBJ2-1 fits better; the J call may be wrong. CDR1 and CDR2 from the germline V gene are DFQATT and SNEGSKA (reference sequence). This CDR3 is built from 17 residues. The DNA of the CDR3 is TGCAGTGCTAGCGCGGGGACTAGCGGGAGTCGAGGCAATGAGCAGTTCTTC. Translated: CSASAGTSGSRGNEQFF.

This clonotype was counted a few times. The chain recombines TRBV11-2 with TRBJ2-2; possible D gene TRBD1, 5 bases. With 5 bases removed from V and 6 bases from J, the gap between germline ends came to 7 bases. Germline CDR1 and CDR2: SGHAT and FQNNGV. The CDR3 totals 12 residues. The CDR3 DNA reads TGTGCCAGCAGCACAGGATCCGGGGAGCTGTTTTTT. This translates into CASSTGSGELFF. The full variable domain, in which reference TRBV11-2 and TRBJ2-2 provide the parts outside the CDR3, is EAGVAQSPRYKIIEKRQSVAFWCNPISGHATLYWYQQILGQGPKLLIQFQNNGVVDDSQLPKDRFSAERLKGVDSTLKIQPAKLEDSAVYLCASSTGSGELFFGEGSRLTVL.

There are many counts of this clonotype. The V and J genes are TRBV18 and TRBJ2-4; 9 bases are a match to TRBD1. V shed 7 bases, J shed 0 bases, and the junction held 7 bases outside the gene matches. Germline lookup yields CDR1 KGHSH and CDR2 LQKENI. The CDR3 extends over 16 amino acids. CDR3 sequence reads: CASWMTGGIAKNIQYF. The CDR3 nucleotides are TGTGCCAGCTGGATGACAGGGGGAATAGCCAAAAACATTCAGTACTTC.

This clonotype turned up a few times. The chain combines TRBV6-1 with TRBJ2-7, with 8 positions matching TRBD1. With V trimmed by 0 bases and J by 6 bases, 13 bases remained unmatched. Germline CDR1 and CDR2: MNHNS and SASEGT. The CDR3 spans 17 residues. DNA of the CDR3: TGTGCCAGCAGTGAAGCGCTTCAAGGCAGGGGGCCGGTCGAGCAGTACTTC. The encoded protein is CASSEALQGRGPVEQYF.

This clonotype was counted many times. CDR3 sequence (DNA): TGTGCCAGCAGCCAAACAGACCTCGAGCAGTACTTC. It is translated as CASSQTDLEQYF. The V call is TRBV3-1, the J call TRBJ2-7; no firm D call. This CDR3 comprises 12 residues. Per germline, CDR1 LGHDT and CDR2 YNNKEL (reference sequence). V lost 2 bases and J 6 bases, leaving 8 bases between the germline ends.

This clonotype came up a few times. The chain links TRBV28 to TRBJ2-5; TRBD1 matches at 9 bases. J lost 5 bases, V lost 6 bases, and 10 bases had no gene match. The CDR3 is 15 residues long. CDR1 is MDHEN and CDR2 is SYDVKM in the germline V gene. CDR3 protein: CASSSPGTGFETQYF. The CDR3 region has the DNA TGTGCCAGCAGCTCCCCCGGGACAGGGTTTGAGACCCAGTACTTC.

V usage is TRBV19 and J usage is TRBJ1-5; no clear D gene. The CDR3 loop spans 14 amino acids. Germline V gene lookup returns CDR1 LNHDA and CDR2 SQIVND (reference sequence). The V end was cut by 7 bases, the J end by 4 bases, with 14 bases between. This CDR3 is CASTIGSFNQPQHF. CDR3 coding DNA: TGTGCCAGTACCATAGGGTCCTTTAATCAGCCCCAGCATTTT.

This clonotype occurred a few times. CDR3 amino acids: CASSLSQGNGYTF. The CDR3 region has the DNA TGTGCCAGCAGTTTATCCCAGGGGAATGGCTACACCTTC. V is TRBV27 and J is TRBJ1-2; the D gene is possibly TRBD1 (6 bases). CDR1 is MNHEY, CDR2 SMNVEV, per germline (reference sequence). This CDR3 spans 13 amino acids. Trimming left V 0 bases short and J 6 bases short, with 8 bases between.

In its sample, this clonotype was seen many times. The chain employs TRBV9 and TRBJ2-7; unclear D gene. V was pared by 3 bases and J by 2 bases, with 3 bases between. Germline CDR1 is SGDLS and CDR2 is YYNGEE. The CDR3 length is 11 residues. In DNA, the CDR3 is TGTGCCAGCAGCGAACCCTACGAGCAGTACTTC. Protein product: CASSEPYEQYF.

This chain's CDR3 is CASSYVRSGSQETQYF. The DNA of the CDR3 is TGTGCCAGCAGCTACGTCCGCTCGGGCTCACAAGAGACCCAGTACTTC. This rearrangement joins TRBV7-2 to TRBJ2-5; D remains unclear. Germline loops: CDR1 SGHTA, CDR2 FQGNSA. The V gene lost 4 bases and the J gene lost 2 bases, with 17 bases spanning the gap. The CDR3 extends over 16 amino acids.

This clonotype appeared many times. The V gene is TRBV29-1, the J gene TRBJ2-3; no clear D gene. This CDR3 has 15 residues. Germline V gene sequence: CDR1 SQVTM, CDR2 ANQGSEA. Trimming shortened V by 0 bases and J by 0 bases, and 10 bases separated the two germline ends. CDR3 sequence (DNA): TGCAGCGTTGAAGATCTCAGTGCTAGCACAGATACGCAGTATTTT. Translation: CSVEDLSASTDTQYF.

DNA for the CDR3: TGTGCCAGCAGCCAGGTCGGGACGTCCGGAGATACGCAGTATTTT. Its translation is CASSQVGTSGDTQYF. This chain uses TRBV7-2 with TRBJ2-3; D possibly matches TRBD1 or TRBD2 (5 bases each). Germline V lookup: CDR1 SGHTA, CDR2 FQGNSA. The CDR3 sequence is 15 residues long. Trimming cost V 5 bases and J 5 bases, with 17 bases left between them. Variable domain in full (rest from reference TRBV7-2 and TRBJ2-3): GAGVSQSPSNKVTEKGKDVELRCDPISGHTALYWYRQSLGQGLEFLIYFQGNSAPDKSGLPSDRFSAERTGGSVSTLTIQRTQQEDSAVYLCASSQVGTSGDTQYFGPGTRLTVL.

The chain combines TRBV3-1 with TRBJ2-4; 14 bases fit TRBD2. Germline assignment: CDR1 LGHDT and CDR2 YNNKEL (reference sequence). The ends lost 2 bases at V and 8 bases at J; junction bases unmatched: 2. This CDR3 is built from 15 residues. The CDR3 bases are TGTGCCAGCAGCCAAATGGGACTAGCGGGAGACATTCAGTACTTC. This codes for CASSQMGLAGDIQYF.

This chain uses TRBV29-1 with TRBJ2-2; TRBD2 agrees at 9 bases. The CDR3 has 15 amino acids. With 4 bases clipped from V and 4 bases from J, the junction kept 7 bases outside the gene matches. The V gene's germline CDR1 is SQVTM and CDR2 ANQGSEA. CDR3 residues: CSVGGGRVGTGELFF. DNA of the CDR3: TGCAGCGTTGGTGGCGGGAGGGTTGGCACCGGGGAGCTGTTTTTT.

This clonotype turned up a few times. This chain links TRBV29-1 with TRBJ1-2; 8 bases line up with TRBD1. The V gene's germline CDR1 is SQVTM and CDR2 ANQGSEA. The ends lost 4 bases at V and 0 bases at J; junction bases unmatched: 7. The CDR3 has 15 amino acids. The chain's CDR3 is CSVAADRESNYGYTF. DNA of the CDR3: TGCAGCGTTGCCGCGGACAGGGAATCTAACTATGGCTACACCTTC.

This clonotype was picked up a small number of times. V is TRBV29-1 and J is TRBJ2-5, with D perhaps matching TRBD1 or TRBD2 (5 bases each). CDR3 length: 12 amino acids. Germline CDR1 and CDR2: SQVTM and ANQGSEA. The germline V and J ends were trimmed by 7 bases and 5 bases, with 14 bases remaining between them. The CDR3 loop is CSGSTGTETQYF. Written as DNA, the CDR3 is TGCAGCGGAAGCACCGGGACCGAGACCCAGTACTTC.

V gene TRBV12-3 or TRBV12-4 combines with J gene TRBJ2-1; tentative D call: TRBD1 (5 bases). This CDR3 has 15 amino acids. V was shortened by 2 bases and J by 8 bases, with 16 bases between the two germline ends. For the CDR3, the DNA is TGTGCCAGCAGTTTAATGGGCAGGGTGAAGGATGAGCAGTTCTTC. Translating gives CASSLMGRVKDEQFF.

The chain recombines TRBV6-6 with TRBJ1-4; unclear D gene. V was cut by 6 bases and J by 6 bases, with 14 bases left in between. The CDR3 is made up of 14 amino acids. Germline CDR1 MNHNY, CDR2 SVGAGI (reference sequence). The CDR3 bases are TGTGCCAGCAGCTGGTCCGTTTCCGATGAAAAACTGTTTTTT. It translates to CASSWSVSDEKLFF.

This clonotype was seen a handful of times. The chain employs TRBV7-2 and TRBJ2-2, with D unclear. CDR1 is SGHTA, CDR2 FQGNSA, per germline. CDR3 size: 15 residues. Trimming shortened V by 4 bases and J by 6 bases, and 15 bases separated the two germline ends. The CDR3 is CASSWGSQTPGELFF. As DNA, the CDR3 is TGTGCCAGCAGCTGGGGTAGCCAGACACCCGGGGAGCTGTTTTTT.

The chain joins TRBV5-4 to TRBJ1-1, with a possible D match to TRBD1 (6 bases). The CDR3 is 12 amino acids. Trimming removed 4 bases at V and 7 bases at J, with 11 bases between. Per germline, CDR1 SGHNT and CDR2 YYREEE (reference sequence). The CDR3 region is CASSPGGSEAFF. CDR3 DNA: TGTGCCAGCAGCCCGGGGGGCAGTGAAGCTTTCTTT. Drawing the rest from reference TRBV5-4 and TRBJ1-1, the complete variable domain is ETGVTQSPTHLIKTRGQQVTLRCSSQSGHNTVSWYQQALGQGPQFIFQYYREEENGRGNFPPRFSGLQFPNYSSELNVNALELDDSALYLCASSPGGSEAFFGQGTRLTVV.

The V and J genes are TRBV28 and TRBJ2-5, with 11 bases aligning to TRBD2. The CDR3 has 17 residues. Germline trimming cut 5 bases from V and 1 base from J; bases unmatched to any gene: 9. CDR1 MDHEN and CDR2 SYDVKM come from the germline V gene. CDR3: CASSPRGTSGSQETQYF. The CDR3, as DNA: TGTGCCAGCAGTCCTCGAGGGACTAGCGGAAGCCAAGAGACCCAGTACTTC. The full variable domain, with the rest looked up from reference TRBV28 and TRBJ2-5, is DVKVTQSSRYLVKRTGEKVFLECVQDMDHENMFWYRQDPGLGLRLIYFSYDVKMKEKGDIPEGYSVSREKKERFSLILESASTNQTSMYLCASSPRGTSGSQETQYFGPGTRLLVL.